The 3 T cell receptor beta chains listed next were all sequenced from one sample in a study of cytomegalovirus exposure and HLA in healthy donors. TCRdb's copy holds only in-frame clones and misses some; the assay was immunoSEQ multiplex PCR. Here the sample spans 150,000 to 200,000 clones, about 86% being singletons. The sequencing sample was made of PBMCs. These TCRs come from a woman aged 18-35 years in good health and CMV-seronegative.

This sequence joins TRBV6-1 and TRBJ1-4; D perhaps matches TRBD1 (5 bases). The CDR3 extends over 14 amino acids. Trimming pared 4 bases from V and 8 bases from J, leaving 14 bases between. Germline CDR1 and CDR2: MNHNS and SASEGT. The chain's CDR3 is CASSGWAKGEKLFF. The CDR3 DNA reads TGTGCCAGCAGTGGATGGGCCAAGGGGGAAAAACTGTTTTTT.

The chain has TRBV7-6 and TRBJ1-2, with D unclear. CDR1 is SGHVS and CDR2 is FNYEAQ in the germline V gene. V gave up 5 bases and J gave up 2 bases, with 9 bases separating them. This CDR3 has 13 residues. CDR3 region: CASSRHPNYGYTF. The CDR3 region has the DNA TGTGCCAGCAGCCGACACCCGAACTATGGCTACACCTTC.

The chain links TRBV19 to TRBJ1-3; no firm D call. This CDR3 contains 12 residues. The V end lost 5 bases, the J end lost 7 bases, and 9 bases lay between the germline ends. The germline CDR1 and CDR2 sequences are LNHDA and SQIVND (reference sequence). CDR3 residues: CASSLPTNTIYF. For the CDR3, the DNA is TGTGCCAGTAGTCTCCCCACTAACACCATATATTTT.